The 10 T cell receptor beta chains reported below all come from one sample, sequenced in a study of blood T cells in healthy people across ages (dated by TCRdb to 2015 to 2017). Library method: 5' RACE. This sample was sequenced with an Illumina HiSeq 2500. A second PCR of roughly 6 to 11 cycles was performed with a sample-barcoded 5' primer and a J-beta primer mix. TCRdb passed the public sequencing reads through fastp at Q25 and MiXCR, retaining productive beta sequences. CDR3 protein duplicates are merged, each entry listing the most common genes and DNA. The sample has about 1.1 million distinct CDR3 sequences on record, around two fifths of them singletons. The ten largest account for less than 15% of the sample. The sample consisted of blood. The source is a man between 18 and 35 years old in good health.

As DNA, the CDR3 is TGCGCCAGCAGCAGCAGACAGGACGGTAGCATTCAGTACTTC. Protein sequence: CASSSRQDGSIQYF. The chain uses TRBV5-1 and TRBJ2-4, with D tentatively TRBD1 (6 bases). The CDR3 length is 14 residues. V dropped 4 bases and J dropped 9 bases, with 17 bases sitting between them. The V gene's germline CDR1 is SGHRS and CDR2 YFSETQ. Based on the CDR3 plus reference TRBV5-1 and TRBJ2-4, the full variable domain is KAGVTQTPRYLIKTRGQQVTLSCSPISGHRSVSWYQQTPGQGLQFLFEYFSETQRNKGNFPGRFSGRQFSNSRSEMNVSTLELGDSALYLCASSSRQDGSIQYFGAGTRLSVL.

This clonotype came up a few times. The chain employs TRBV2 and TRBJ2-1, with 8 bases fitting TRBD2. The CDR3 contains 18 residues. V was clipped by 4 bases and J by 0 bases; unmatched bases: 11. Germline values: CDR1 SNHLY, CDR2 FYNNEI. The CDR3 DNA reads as TGTGCCAGCAGTGCCGGGATAAGCGGGGGTTACTCCTACAATGAGCAGTTCTTC. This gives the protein CASSAGISGGYSYNEQFF.

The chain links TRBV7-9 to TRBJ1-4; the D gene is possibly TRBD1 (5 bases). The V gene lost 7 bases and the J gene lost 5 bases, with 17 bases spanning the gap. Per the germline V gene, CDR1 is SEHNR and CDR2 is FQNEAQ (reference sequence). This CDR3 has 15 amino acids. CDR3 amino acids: CASNREGRANEKLFF. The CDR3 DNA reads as TGTGCCAGCAACAGAGAAGGCAGGGCGAATGAAAAACTGTTTTTT.

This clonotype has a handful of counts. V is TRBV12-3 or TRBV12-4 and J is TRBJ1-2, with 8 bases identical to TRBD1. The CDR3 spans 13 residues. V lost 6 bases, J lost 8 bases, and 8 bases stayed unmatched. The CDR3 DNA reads TGTGCCAGCAGACGAGGACAGGGCCGGGGCTACACCTTC. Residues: CASRRGQGRGYTF.

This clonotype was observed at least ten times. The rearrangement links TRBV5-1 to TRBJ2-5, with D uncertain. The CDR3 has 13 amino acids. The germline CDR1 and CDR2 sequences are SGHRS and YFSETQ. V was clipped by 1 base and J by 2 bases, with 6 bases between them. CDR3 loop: CASSLRSQETQYF. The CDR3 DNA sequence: TGCGCCAGCAGCTTGCGGTCTCAAGAGACCCAGTACTTC.

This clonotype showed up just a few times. This CDR3 reads CASKAGPNSPLHF. CDR3 nucleotides: TGTGCCAGCAAAGCAGGACCTAATTCACCCCTCCACTTT. The J gene is TRBJ1-6, the V gene TRBV28, with D hard to call. Germline-derived CDR1 and CDR2 are MDHEN and SYDVKM. V was shortened by 7 bases and J by 6 bases, with 10 bases between the two germline ends. The CDR3 length is 13 residues.

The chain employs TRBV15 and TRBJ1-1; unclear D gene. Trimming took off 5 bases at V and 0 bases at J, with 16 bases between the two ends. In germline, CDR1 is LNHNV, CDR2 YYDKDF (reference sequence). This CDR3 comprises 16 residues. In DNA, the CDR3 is TGTGCCACCAGCTCGACGGGAGTGTTCATGAACACTGAAGCTTTCTTT. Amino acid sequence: CATSSTGVFMNTEAFF. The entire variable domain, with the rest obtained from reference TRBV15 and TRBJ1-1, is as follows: DAMVIQNPRYQVTQFGKPVTLSCSQTLNHNVMYWYQQKSSQAPKLLFHYYDKDFNNEADTPDNFQSRRPNTSFCFLDIRSPGLGDTAMYLCATSSTGVFMNTEAFFGQGTRLTVV.

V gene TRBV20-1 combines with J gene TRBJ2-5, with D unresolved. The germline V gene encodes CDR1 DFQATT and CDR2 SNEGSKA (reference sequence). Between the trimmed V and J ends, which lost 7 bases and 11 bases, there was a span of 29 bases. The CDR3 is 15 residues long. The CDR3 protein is CSVRAWPRLDNEQYF. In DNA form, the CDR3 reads TGCAGTGTTCGGGCTTGGCCTAGGCTTGACAATGAGCAGTACTTC.

This chain's CDR3 is CASSLEGRPVSGNTIYF. In DNA, the CDR3 is TGTGCCAGCAGCTTAGAGGGACGCCCGGTCTCTGGAAACACCATATATTTT. The chain has TRBV7-9 and TRBJ1-3; possibly TRBD1 for D (5 bases). In germline, CDR1 is SEHNR, CDR2 FQNEAQ (reference sequence). The CDR3 is 17 amino acids. Trimming pared 1 base from V and 0 bases from J, leaving 13 bases between. Looking up the rest from reference TRBV7-9 and TRBJ1-3 gives the full variable domain: DTGVSQNPRHKITKRGQNVTFRCDPISEHNRLYWYRQTLGQGPEFLTYFQNEAQLEKSRLLSDRFSAERPKGSFSTLEIQRTEQGDSAMYLCASSLEGRPVSGNTIYFGEGSWLTVV.

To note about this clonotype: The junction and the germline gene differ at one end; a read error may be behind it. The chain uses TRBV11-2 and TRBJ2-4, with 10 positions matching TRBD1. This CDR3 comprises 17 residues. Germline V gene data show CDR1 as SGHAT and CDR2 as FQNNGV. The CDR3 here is CASSFRTGGVAKNIRYF. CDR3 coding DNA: TGTGCCAGCAGCTTTCGGACAGGGGGAGTCGCCAAAAACATTCGGTACTTC.